The 27 T cell receptor beta chains given below trace back to one sample, sequenced in a study of T-cell reconstitution after alpha-beta-depleted transplantation in children. Using unique molecular identifiers, the investigators prepared the TCRbeta library. Each CDR3 protein gets one entry after TCRdb re-called the PCR reads with MiXCR. This sample has fewer than 550,000 distinct CDR3 sequences, with about 11% found just once. The sample here was PBMCs, taken before TCRalphabeta/CD19-depleted stem cell transplant. Receptors originate from a child aged 2-15 years with inherited bone marrow failure, due to receive a stem cell transplant.

This clonotype was counted a few times. This sequence joins TRBV20-1 and TRBJ2-7; D is undetermined. CDR1 and CDR2 from the germline V gene are DFQATT and SNEGSKA (reference sequence). CDR3 length equals 14 residues. Trimming shortened V by 2 bases and J by 0 bases, and 11 bases separated the two germline ends. DNA for the CDR3: TGCAGTGCTAGACCCCCCGCTGACTCCTACGAGCAGTACTTC. This gives the protein CSARPPADSYEQYF.

This clonotype was seen a few times. This rearrangement joins TRBV7-2 to TRBJ2-1; D is uncertain. The V gene's germline CDR1 is SGHTA and CDR2 FQGNSA. V lost 1 base and J lost 1, with 11 bases in between. This CDR3 comprises 16 residues. The CDR3 protein is CASSLVFPGSYNEQFF. The CDR3 bases are TGTGCCAGCAGCTTAGTCTTTCCTGGGTCCTACAATGAGCAGTTCTTC.

In this sample, this clonotype turned up many times. The chain recombines TRBV30 with TRBJ2-7; 10 bases are shared with TRBD2. Germline V gives CDR1 GTSNPN, CDR2 SVGIG (reference sequence). V shed 0 bases, J shed 6 bases, and the junction held 2 bases outside the gene matches. The CDR3 length is 13 residues. The CDR3 loop reads CAWSVSSGSEQYF. The CDR3 DNA follows: TGTGCCTGGAGTGTTTCTAGCGGGAGCGAGCAGTACTTC.

At least ten counts were recorded for this clonotype. One junction end does not reproduce the germline sequence, and a read error may be involved. The chain couples TRBV5-1 to TRBJ2-1; 12 nucleotides match TRBD2. The CDR3 contains 16 residues. Germline V lookup: CDR1 SGHRS, CDR2 YFSETQ. The CDR3 loop reads CASSPGLAGSYNEQFF. In DNA form, the CDR3 reads TGTGCCAGCAGCCCAGGACTAGCGGGATCTTACAATGAGCAGTTCTTC.

This clonotype occurred a few times. The chain carries TRBV27 and TRBJ2-1; tentatively, D is TRBD1 or TRBD2 (5 bases each). CDR1 MNHEY and CDR2 SMNVEV come from the germline V gene (reference sequence). Trimming removed 6 bases from V and 0 bases from J, with 18 bases in between. This CDR3 comprises 17 residues. The CDR3 loop reads CASSDFARGNSYNEQFF. DNA of the CDR3: TGTGCCAGCAGCGACTTTGCTCGGGGCAACTCCTACAATGAGCAGTTCTTC.

This clonotype was observed many times. The chain is built from TRBV7-2 and TRBJ2-5; unclear D gene. The CDR3 totals 13 residues. Germline CDR1 and CDR2: SGHTA and FQGNSA. V lost 2 bases and J lost 0, with 4 bases in between. DNA for the CDR3: TGTGCCAGCAGCTTATCCTACCAAGAGACCCAGTACTTC. Translating gives CASSLSYQETQYF.

The chain recombines TRBV27 with TRBJ2-7, with 10 bases lining up with TRBD2. V lost 6 bases, J lost 1 base, and 6 bases stayed unmatched. The germline gives CDR1 MNHEY, CDR2 SMNVEV (reference sequence). This CDR3 comprises 15 residues. This chain's CDR3 is CASRIAGGGSYEQYF. For the CDR3, the DNA is TGTGCCAGCAGAATAGCGGGAGGAGGGTCCTACGAGCAGTACTTC.

The chain is built from TRBV3-1 and TRBJ1-1; no reliable D call. This CDR3 is built from 12 residues. The V gene's germline CDR1 is LGHDT and CDR2 YNNKEL (reference sequence). Between the trimmed V and J ends, which lost 6 bases and 3 bases, there was a span of 8 bases. Here the CDR3 DNA reads TGTGCCAGCAGACAACTCGACACTGAAGCTTTCTTT. This sequence encodes CASRQLDTEAFF.

This clonotype has ten or more counts. The V call is TRBV29-1, the J call TRBJ2-3; 7 bases are a match to TRBD2. The CDR3 covers 16 residues. V trimming: 6 bases; J trimming: 2 bases; junction bases outside the gene matches: 14. The germline gives CDR1 SQVTM, CDR2 ANQGSEA. CDR3 DNA sequence: TGCAGCGTCGAACTGACCCCCCTAGCGGTCACAGATACGCAGTATTTT. This codes for CSVELTPLAVTDTQYF.

Many counts were recorded for this clonotype. The genes are TRBV4-3 and TRBJ2-1; 8 bases fit TRBD2. The CDR3 is 16 amino acids. J gave up 4 bases and V 5 bases, and 10 bases lay outside the gene matches. CDR1 is LGHNA and CDR2 is YSLEER in the germline V gene. The CDR3 region is CASSTLLADQYNEQFF. In DNA, the CDR3 is TGCGCCAGCAGCACCCTACTAGCGGATCAATACAATGAGCAGTTCTTC.

The chain carries TRBV9 and TRBJ2-1; TRBD2 is a possible D gene (5 bases). The CDR3 is 15 residues long. CDR1 and CDR2 (germline): SGDLS, YYNGEE. The germline V and J ends were trimmed by 3 bases and 7 bases, with 17 bases remaining between them. Here the CDR3 DNA reads TGTGCCAGCAGCGCCGAGCTAGCTTTGTGGAATGAGCAGTTCTTC. The encoded protein is CASSAELALWNEQFF.

This clonotype was seen many times. The chain employs TRBV30 and TRBJ2-1; 9 bases are a match to TRBD2. With V trimmed by 0 bases and J by 6 bases, 12 bases remained unmatched. This CDR3 has 17 amino acids. CDR1 GTSNPN and CDR2 SVGIG come from the germline V gene (reference sequence). The CDR3 nucleotides are TGTGCCTGGAGTGTAGATGAGCGGGAGGACGGGGGCAATGAGCAGTTCTTC. Translation: CAWSVDEREDGGNEQFF.

In this sample, this clonotype turned up many times. The chain joins TRBV20-1 to TRBJ2-5; D ambiguous. Germline CDR1 reads DFQATT; CDR2 reads SNEGSKA (reference sequence). This CDR3 comprises 14 residues. Trimming removed 6 bases at V and 2 bases at J, with 16 bases between. CDR3 loop: CSAPPSGWQETQYF. CDR3 bases: TGCAGTGCGCCCCCATCGGGTTGGCAAGAGACCCAGTACTTC.

The chain is built from TRBV20-1 and TRBJ2-1; D may be TRBD2 (6 bases). V was clipped by 3 bases and J by 0 bases, with 9 bases between them. The V gene's germline CDR1 is DFQATT and CDR2 SNEGSKA (reference sequence). This CDR3 contains 14 residues. This chain's CDR3 is CSASGSNSYNEQFF. The CDR3 nucleotides read TGCAGTGCTAGCGGGAGCAACTCCTACAATGAGCAGTTCTTC.

The sample holds a few counts of this clonotype. This chain links TRBV20-1 with TRBJ2-7, with TRBD2 matching over 11 bases. The length of the CDR3 is 16 residues. Germline CDR1 and CDR2: DFQATT and SNEGSKA (reference sequence). The junction had 5 bases not matched to a gene; V was cut back by 1 base and J by 0 bases. CDR3 residues: CSARAGTSGRSYEQYF. The DNA of the CDR3 is TGCAGTGCTAGAGCTGGGACTAGCGGTCGCTCCTACGAGCAGTACTTC.

This clonotype came up many times. This chain uses TRBV12-3 or TRBV12-4 with TRBJ2-3; D gene uncertain. Between the trimmed V and J ends, which lost 2 bases and 1 base, there was a span of 16 bases. The CDR3 spans 17 residues. The CDR3 coding sequence is TGTGCCAGCAGTTTATCCCCAGGTTCCCCTGGCACAGATACGCAGTATTTT. As protein: CASSLSPGSPGTDTQYF.

The sample holds many counts of this clonotype. The rearrangement links TRBV7-9 to TRBJ2-3; D perhaps matches TRBD2 (6 bases). V gave up 0 bases and J gave up 15 bases, with 16 bases separating them. The germline gives CDR1 SEHNR, CDR2 FQNEAQ (reference sequence). This CDR3 has 13 amino acids. CDR3 DNA: TGTGCCAGCAGCTTAGCGTATCCAGCGGGCCTCTATTTT. It codes for CASSLAYPAGLYF.

This clonotype was counted many times. This chain joins TRBV7-9 and TRBJ2-7; D is unclear. The CDR3 is made up of 12 amino acids. Between the trimmed V and J ends, which lost 6 bases and 5 bases, there was a span of 11 bases. CDR1 and CDR2 (germline): SEHNR, FQNEAQ (reference sequence). The CDR3 DNA reads as TGTGCCAGCAGTCGTCAGTCCAACGAGCAGTACTTC. Its translation: CASSRQSNEQYF.

As regards this clonotype: A clone one base away is much larger, so this may be a read error. The rearrangement links TRBV5-1 to TRBJ2-1; 9 bases fit TRBD1. Germline-derived CDR1 and CDR2 are SGHRS and YFSETQ. The CDR3 contains 15 residues. CDR3 sequence reads: CTSSAPGQGLNEQFF. The CDR3 DNA reads as TGCACCAGCAGCGCCCCGGGACAGGGTCTCAATGAGCAGTTCTTC.

This clonotype was seen just once. This may be a read error, as it is one base from a much larger clone. V and J are TRBV27 and TRBJ2-7; D may be TRBD1 or TRBD2 (5 bases each). This CDR3 has 13 amino acids. From germline, CDR1 is MNHEY and CDR2 SMNVEV (reference sequence). DNA of the CDR3: TGTGCCAGCGGCCCTACTGGGGGATACGGGCAGTACTTC. Its protein product is CASGPTGGYGQYF.

In this sample, this clonotype turned up many times. This chain links TRBV7-9 with TRBJ2-3; 11 bases align to TRBD2. The CDR3 is 17 residues long. J lost 0 bases, V lost 5 bases, and 7 bases had no gene match. Germline values: CDR1 SEHNR, CDR2 FQNEAQ (reference sequence). This CDR3 is CASSPRLAGPSTDTQYF. CDR3 in DNA: TGTGCCAGCAGCCCTAGACTAGCGGGGCCAAGCACAGATACGCAGTATTTT.

This clonotype was seen repeatedly, ten times or more. This chain connects TRBV7-9 to TRBJ2-7; tentative D call: TRBD2 (6 bases). The germline V gene encodes CDR1 SEHNR and CDR2 FQNEAQ (reference sequence). This CDR3 is 12 amino acids long. The V end was cut by 5 bases, the J end by 3 bases, with 8 bases between. The CDR3: CASSVSGYEQYF. DNA of the CDR3: TGTGCCAGCAGCGTTAGCGGCTACGAGCAGTACTTC. Full variable domain (missing parts from reference TRBV7-9 and TRBJ2-7): DTGVSQNPRHKITKRGQNVTFRCDPISEHNRLYWYRQTLGQGPEFLTYFQNEAQLEKSRLLSDRFSAERPKGSFSTLEIQRTEQGDSAMYLCASSVSGYEQYFGPGTRLTVT.

The table lists this clonotype with many counts. This chain connects TRBV20-1 to TRBJ2-1; 7 positions agree with TRBD2. The CDR3 runs to 16 residues. Unmatched junction bases numbered 7, after V lost 1 base and J lost 1 base. Per germline, CDR1 DFQATT and CDR2 SNEGSKA (reference sequence). The CDR3 is CSARALSSGSYNEQFF. CDR3 DNA: TGCAGTGCTAGAGCACTATCTAGCGGATCCTACAATGAGCAGTTCTTC.

This clonotype was seen many times. This rearrangement joins TRBV21-1 to TRBJ2-6. TRBV21-1 is classified as a pseudogene. CDR3 length equals 16 residues. The CDR3 here is CASSKKVVSGANVLTF. Written as DNA, the CDR3 is TGTGCCAGCAGCAAAAAGGTGGTCTCTGGGGCCAACGTCCTGACTTTC.

This clonotype was observed at least ten times. The V call is TRBV5-5, the J call TRBJ2-1; a weak D match, TRBD2 (5 bases). CDR3 length equals 16 residues. The germline gives CDR1 SGHKS, CDR2 YYEKEE (reference sequence). V lost 4 bases and J 4 bases, leaving 18 bases between the germline ends. Here the CDR3 DNA reads TGTGCCAGCAGCCAAACGGACTCCCTGGCTTACAATGAGCAGTTCTTC. Translation gives CASSQTDSLAYNEQFF.

This clonotype was counted a few times. V is TRBV29-1 and J is TRBJ2-6; weak D call: TRBD1 (5 bases). Germline-derived CDR1 and CDR2 are SQVTM and ANQGSEA. V shed 4 bases and J shed 0 bases, with 10 bases lying between them. The CDR3 has 15 residues. The DNA for the CDR3 is TGCAGCGTTGTGGACACCCGCTCTGGGGCCAACGTCCTGACTTTC. Amino acids: CSVVDTRSGANVLTF.

The table lists this clonotype with many counts. V is TRBV7-2 and J is TRBJ2-7; TRBD2 agrees at 13 bases. Germline V CDR1 and CDR2: SGHTA, FQGNSA. This CDR3 region has 16 residues. J gave up 1 base and V 3 bases, and 3 bases lay outside the gene matches. The DNA of the CDR3 is TGTGCCAGCAGCTTCGGACTAGCGGGAGTTTCCTACGAGCAGTACTTC. Translating gives CASSFGLAGVSYEQYF.